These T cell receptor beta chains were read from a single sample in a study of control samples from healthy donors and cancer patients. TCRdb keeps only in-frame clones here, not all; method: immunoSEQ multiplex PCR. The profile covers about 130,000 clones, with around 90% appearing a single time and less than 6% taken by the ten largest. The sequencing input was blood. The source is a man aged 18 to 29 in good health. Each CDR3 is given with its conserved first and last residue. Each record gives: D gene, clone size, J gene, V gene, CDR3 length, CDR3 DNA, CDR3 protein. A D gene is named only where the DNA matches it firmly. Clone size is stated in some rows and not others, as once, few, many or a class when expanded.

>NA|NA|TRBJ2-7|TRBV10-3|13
TGTGCCATCAGTGGACAGATGGACTACGAGCAGTACTTC
CAISGQMDYEQYF
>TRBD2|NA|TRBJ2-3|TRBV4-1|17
TGCGCCAGCAGCCAAGTAGTGAGTAGCGGGGTCACCCATACGCAGTATTTT
CASSQVVSSGVTHTQYF
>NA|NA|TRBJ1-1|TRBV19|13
TGTGCCAGTAGTATAACCAAAAAGCGGGAAGCTTTCTTT
CASSITKKREAFF
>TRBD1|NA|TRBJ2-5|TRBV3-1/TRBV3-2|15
TGTGCCAGCAGCCAAGAGCATAGGGACAGAGGGACCCAGTACTTC
CASSQEHRDRGTQYF
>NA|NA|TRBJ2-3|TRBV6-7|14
TGTGCCAGCACTGGGGTGGGTTTGCTAGATACGCAGTATTTT
CASTGVGLLDTQYF
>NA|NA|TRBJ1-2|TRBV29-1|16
TGCAGCGTCGAAGGGGCGGGTTACGCAGATCTGGATGGCTACACCTTC
CSVEGAGYADLDGYTF
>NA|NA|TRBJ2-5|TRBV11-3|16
TGTGCCAGCAGCCCGGGCGGGGGACAGTCGGGAGAGACCCAGTACTTC
CASSPGGGQSGETQYF
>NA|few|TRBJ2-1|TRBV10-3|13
TGTGCCATCAGTGAATCTGCCCAGGATGAGCAGTTCTTC
CAISESAQDEQFF
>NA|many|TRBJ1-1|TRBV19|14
TGTGCCAGTAGTCCACGGGACACGGCTGGTGGAGCTTTCTTT
CASSPRDTAGGAFF
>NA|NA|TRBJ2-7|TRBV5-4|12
TGTGCCAGCAGCTTGACTGGCTACGAGCAGTACTTC
CASSLTGYEQYF
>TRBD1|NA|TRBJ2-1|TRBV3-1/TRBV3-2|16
TGTGCCAGCAGCCAAGACTTTACAGGGGTTAGGAATGAGCAGTTCTTC
CASSQDFTGVRNEQFF
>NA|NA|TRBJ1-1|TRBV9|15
TGTGCCAGCAGCCATGCCCTCGGCAGGACCACTGAAGCTTTCTTT
CASSHALGRTTEAFF
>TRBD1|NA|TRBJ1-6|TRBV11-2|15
TGTGCCAGCAGCTTAGAGTCACAGGGGAGTTCACCCCTCCACTTT
CASSLESQGSSPLHF
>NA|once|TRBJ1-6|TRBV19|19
TGTGCCAGTAGTATAGATCAGGGTTTGAGCTTTCGATATAATTCACCCCTCCACTTT
CASSIDQGLSFRYNSPLHF
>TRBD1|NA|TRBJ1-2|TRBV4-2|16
TGTGCCAGCAGCCAAGAGCAGGGGGCTACTAACTATGGCTACACCTTC
CASSQEQGATNYGYTF
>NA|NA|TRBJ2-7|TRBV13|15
TGTGCCAGCAGCTTAGAGGGGCAGAAAAGATACGAGCAGTACTTC
CASSLEGQKRYEQYF
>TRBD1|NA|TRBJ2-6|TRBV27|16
TGTGCCAGCAGTTGGGGACAGGGCGCTGGGGCCAACGTCCTGACTTTC
CASSWGQGAGANVLTF
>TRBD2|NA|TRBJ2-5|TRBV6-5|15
TGTGCCAGCAGCTTTAGCGGGGTCTTCCAAGAGACCCAGTACTTC
CASSFSGVFQETQYF
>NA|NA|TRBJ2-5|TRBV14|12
TGTGCCAGCAGCCACAGTGCGGAGACCCAGTACTTC
CASSHSAETQYF
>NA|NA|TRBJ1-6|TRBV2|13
TGTGCCAGCAGTGAAGAGAGGGATTCACCCCTCCACTTT
CASSEERDSPLHF
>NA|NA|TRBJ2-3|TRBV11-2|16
TGTGCCAGCAGCTCCGACTTGGCGGAGAGCACAGATACGCAGTATTTT
CASSSDLAESTDTQYF
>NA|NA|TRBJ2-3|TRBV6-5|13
TGTGCCAGCAGTTACACGCTTTCGGATACGCAGTATTTT
CASSYTLSDTQYF
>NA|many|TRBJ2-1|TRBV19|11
TGTGCCAGTAGTATTGGCCTCGAGCAGTTCTTC
CASSIGLEQFF
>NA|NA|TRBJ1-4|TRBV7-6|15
TGTGCCAGCAGTCCCTTCTGGGGGGTTAATGAAAAACTGTTTTTT
CASSPFWGVNEKLFF
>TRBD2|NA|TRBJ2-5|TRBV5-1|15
TGCGCCAGCAGCTTGTGGACTAGCGGGCAAGAGACCCAGTACTTC
CASSLWTSGQETQYF
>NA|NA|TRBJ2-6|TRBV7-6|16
TGTGCCAGCAGCCCCATTATCTCCTCTGGGGCCAACGTCCTGACTTTC
CASSPIISSGANVLTF